This TCR beta chain was captured by sequencing in a study of T cell responses to AZD1222 COVID-19 vaccine. The study, taken as a whole, reports: Within unmutated variant regions lay the reported targets of nearly half of spike-specific TCRs. Increased Spike-specific TCR breadth and depth were observed after two AZD1222 doses.

As regards this clone: Its target is unknown.

The germline V gene has CDR1 MNHEY and CDR2 SVGEGT. The CDR3 covers 16 residues. The ends lost 6 bases at V and 1 base at J; junction bases unmatched: 7. Here immunoSEQ multiplex PCR was the method, and the copy in TCRdb shows in-frame clones only, minus some. The sample lists 55,000 to 75,000 clones, 80% to 85% occurring once. The origin of this receptor is an adult in good health. The source material was peripheral blood, sampled on day 0 of AZD1222 vaccination. J is TRBJ1-5 and V is TRBV6-2 or TRBV6-3; 9 nucleotides agree with TRBD1. The CDR3 loop reads CASSKPQGASNQPQHF. As DNA, the CDR3 is TGTGCCAGCAGCAAACCACAGGGGGCAAGCAATCAGCCCCAGCATTTT.